This T cell receptor (beta chain) was observed in a study of tumor and adjacent non-tumor tissue in lung cancer. On the study more broadly: Patients were aged about 30 to 85, around ten men and about five women, stage I to III.

The library came from three nested PCR rounds adapted from ARM-PCR protocols. TCRdb called the multiplex PCR reads again in MiXCR, with one record for every CDR3 protein. The sample lists more than 75,000 distinct CDR3 sequences, more than 80% occurring once. V dropped 7 bases and J dropped 4 bases, with 22 bases sitting between them. The CDR3 runs to 16 residues. The template was RNA from unsorted bulk tissue. Distant lung tissue was collected more than 3 cm away from the tumor edge. The genes are TRBV12-3 or TRBV12-4 and TRBJ1-1, with D unresolved. This sequence was found in a man between 60 and 75 years old with small cell lung cancer. Input material: distant non-tumor lung tissue. CDR3 amino acids: CASTPEAGGIGTEAFF. CDR3 DNA sequence: TGTGCCAGCACCCCCGAGGCGGGTGGGATTGGCACTGAAGCTTTCTTT.